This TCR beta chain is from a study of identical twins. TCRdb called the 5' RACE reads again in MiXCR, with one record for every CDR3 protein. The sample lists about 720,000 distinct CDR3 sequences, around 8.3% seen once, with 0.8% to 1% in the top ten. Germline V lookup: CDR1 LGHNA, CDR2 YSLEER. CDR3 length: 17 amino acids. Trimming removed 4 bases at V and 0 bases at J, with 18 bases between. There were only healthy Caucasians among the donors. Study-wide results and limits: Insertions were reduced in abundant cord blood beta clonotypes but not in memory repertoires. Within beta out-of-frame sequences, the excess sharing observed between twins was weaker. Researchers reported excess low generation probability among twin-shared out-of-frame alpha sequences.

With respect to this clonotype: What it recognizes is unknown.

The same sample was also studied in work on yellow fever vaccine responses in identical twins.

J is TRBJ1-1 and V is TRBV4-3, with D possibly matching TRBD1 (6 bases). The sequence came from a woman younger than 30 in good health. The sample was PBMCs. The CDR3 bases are TGCGCCAGCAGCCCCGCATGGGCAGGGGACATGAACACTGAAGCTTTCTTT. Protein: CASSPAWAGDMNTEAFF.